These 30 T cell receptor beta chains were sequenced from one sample in a study of shared clonotypes between healthy human individuals. TCRdb's table, derived via immunoSEQ multiplex PCR, lists solely in-frame clones and lacks some. The repertoire has approximately 2.3 million clones, approximately 95% of them found once; the top ten carry around 0.4%. The source material was naive CD4+ T cells from PBMCs. Subset reported: CD45RA+ positively selected. These receptor sequences come from a man aged 18 to 29 in good health. Some clones in this sample may be carry-over from other donors' samples.

This chain connects TRBV18 to TRBJ1-4; tentative D call: TRBD1 (5 bases). This CDR3 has 14 residues. Germline CDR1 KGHSH, CDR2 LQKENI. V lost 3 bases, J lost 8 bases, and 13 bases lay in between. CDR3: CASSPNTDSEKLFF. As DNA, the CDR3 is TGTGCCAGCTCACCGAACACAGACAGCGAAAAACTGTTTTTT.

The chain uses TRBV7-9 and TRBJ1-5; weak D call: TRBD1 (6 bases). Germline values: CDR1 SEHNR, CDR2 FQNEAQ (reference sequence). CDR3 length: 15 residues. Trimming took off 4 bases at V and 5 bases at J, with 15 bases between the two ends. The CDR3 spells CASSSHRSGDQPQHF. CDR3 bases: TGTGCCAGCAGCTCCCACCGATCAGGGGATCAGCCCCAGCATTTT.

This clone was seen just once. The chain links TRBV18 to TRBJ1-4; 7 nucleotides match TRBD1. The CDR3 runs to 16 residues. Germline values: CDR1 KGHSH, CDR2 LQKENI. V shed 0 bases and J 4 bases; nucleotides not matched to a gene: 5. CDR3 amino acids: CASSPPQGDNNEKLFF. The CDR3 DNA reads TGTGCCAGCTCACCACCGCAGGGGGACAATAATGAAAAACTGTTTTTT.

The chain combines TRBV2 with TRBJ2-3; a possible D gene is TRBD1 (6 bases). Looked up from germline, CDR1 is SNHLY and CDR2 is FYNNEI. The CDR3 contains 12 residues. The CDR3 sequence: CGGQTRGNTQYF. The CDR3, as DNA: TGTGGCGGACAGACCCGAGGGAATACGCAGTATTTT.

The chain has TRBV7-2 and TRBJ2-7, with D tentatively TRBD1 or TRBD2 (6 bases each). Germline V gene data show CDR1 as SGHTA and CDR2 as FQGNSA. This CDR3 is 14 amino acids long. With 2 bases removed from V and 6 bases from J, the gap between germline ends came to 14 bases. The CDR3 bases are TGTGCCAGCAGCTTATCCGGGGGCCGGGGCGAGCAGTACTTC. Its protein is CASSLSGGRGEQYF.

In its sample, this clone was seen a few times. The V and J genes are TRBV7-3 and TRBJ2-1, with D possibly being TRBD1 (6 bases). Per germline, CDR1 SGHTA and CDR2 FQGTGA. This CDR3 contains 16 residues. Trimming removed 3 bases from V and 8 bases from J, with 20 bases in between. The CDR3 DNA reads TGTGCCAGCAGCTTCAGCAGCAGTGGGTACAGGGATGAGCAGTTCTTC. Translating gives CASSFSSSGYRDEQFF.

V usage is TRBV4-3 and J usage is TRBJ2-2; 7 bases align to TRBD2. This CDR3 comprises 17 residues. The J segment lost 4 bases and the V segment lost 0 bases, leaving 8 bases of the junction unmatched. Germline V gene data show CDR1 as LGHNA and CDR2 as YSLEER. The DNA for the CDR3 is TGCGCCAGCAGCCAAGATGGTCCGGGGGGAACCACCGGGGAGCTGTTTTTT. Its protein is CASSQDGPGGTTGELFF.

The chain couples TRBV30 to TRBJ2-5; D call uncertain. Trimming took off 0 bases at V and 4 bases at J, with 9 bases between the two ends. The CDR3 is 13 residues long. CDR1 is GTSNPN and CDR2 is SVGIG in the germline V gene (reference sequence). Here the CDR3 DNA reads TGTGCCTGGAGTGTTGGGTTCCCAGAGACCCAGTACTTC. This encodes CAWSVGFPETQYF.

Regarding this clone: Sequence at one end of the junction differs from germline and may be a read error. The rearrangement joins TRBV23-1 to TRBJ1-2, with D uncertain. TRBV23-1 is given ORF status, its function remaining uncertain. This CDR3 has 15 residues. The CDR3 DNA sequence: TGCGCCAGCAGTAAATCCGAGGGTGGGGACTATGGCTACACCTTC. Its translation is CASSKSEGGDYGYTF.

V usage is TRBV25-1 and J usage is TRBJ1-2; TRBD1 might be the D (6 bases). The germline gives CDR1 MGHDK, CDR2 SYGVNS. V lost 0 bases and J lost 7, with 15 bases in between. This CDR3 has 15 residues. CDR3 in amino acids: CASSEYGGASSGYTF. CDR3 coding DNA: TGTGCCAGCAGTGAATATGGGGGCGCAAGCTCTGGCTACACCTTC.

DNA of the CDR3: TGTGCCAGTAGTATAAAAGACAGGGGCTACGAGACCCAGTACTTC. Protein sequence: CASSIKDRGYETQYF. The chain combines TRBV19 with TRBJ2-5; 8 positions agree with TRBD1. The CDR3 spans 15 residues. CDR1 and CDR2 (germline): LNHDA, SQIVND (reference sequence). The V gene end was trimmed by 2 bases and the J gene end by 5 bases; junction bases not matched to a gene: 7.

The CDR3 spells CASSIRGRSSYEQYF. The DNA for the CDR3 is TGTGCCAGCAGCATCAGGGGAAGGTCATCCTACGAGCAGTACTTC. The chain has TRBV6-1 and TRBJ2-7; D is possibly TRBD1 (6 bases). This CDR3 comprises 15 residues. V lost 6 bases and J lost 1, with 16 bases in between. In germline, CDR1 is MNHNS, CDR2 SASEGT.

This clone has just one count. The CDR3: CAISGPSGHRNEQFF. Here the CDR3 DNA reads TGTGCCATCAGTGGCCCTAGCGGGCATAGAAATGAGCAGTTCTTC. The rearrangement joins TRBV10-3 to TRBJ2-1; 8 bases line up with TRBD2. Unmatched junction bases numbered 9, after V lost 4 bases and J lost 7 bases. Germline V CDR1 and CDR2: ENHRY, SYGVKD. CDR3 size: 15 residues.

The count of this clone is one. V gene TRBV27 combines with J gene TRBJ2-2, with D tentatively TRBD2 (6 bases). V gave up 6 bases and J gave up 4 bases, with 12 bases separating them. The CDR3 extends over 14 amino acids. The germline CDR1 and CDR2 sequences are MNHEY and SMNVEV (reference sequence). CDR3 protein: CASRADYPTGELFF. As DNA, the CDR3 is TGTGCCAGCAGAGCGGACTACCCCACCGGGGAGCTGTTTTTT.

The chain links TRBV29-1 to TRBJ1-4; D uncertain. V shed 5 bases and J shed 4 bases, with 11 bases lying between them. Germline V gene data show CDR1 as SQVTM and CDR2 as ANQGSEA. This CDR3 is built from 13 residues. The CDR3 reads CSVTGYGNEKLFF. For the CDR3, the DNA is TGCAGCGTTACCGGCTACGGTAATGAAAAACTGTTTTTT.

J is TRBJ2-1 and V is TRBV9, with unresolved D. The CDR3 covers 10 residues. Trimming took 6 bases from V and 8 from J, leaving 6 bases between them. The V gene's germline CDR1 is SGDLS and CDR2 YYNGEE. The CDR3 DNA sequence: TGTGCCAGCAAGGTCCATGAGCAGTTCTTC. Its protein is CASKVHEQFF.

The chain carries TRBV27 and TRBJ2-7, with D perhaps TRBD2 (5 bases). V shed 8 bases and J shed 7 bases, with 27 bases lying between them. This CDR3 contains 16 residues. Germline assignment: CDR1 MNHEY and CDR2 SMNVEV (reference sequence). The CDR3 DNA reads TGTGCCAGCCCCCCCGCCCCCCCGAGGGCCGGATGGGAGCAGTACTTC. Amino acid sequence: CASPPAPPRAGWEQYF.

About this clone: In the same sample, other DNA sequences code for this CDR3. The chain is built from TRBV28 and TRBJ1-1; D remains ambiguous. V was pared by 5 bases and J by 0 bases, with 4 bases between. The CDR3 has 12 residues. CDR1 and CDR2 (germline): MDHEN, SYDVKM. CDR3 loop: CASSKLNTEAFF. DNA of the CDR3: TGTGCCAGCAGTAAGCTGAACACTGAAGCTTTCTTT.

The chain uses TRBV11-1 and TRBJ2-7; a weak D match, TRBD2 (5 bases). There are 16 residues in the CDR3. Trimming took off 5 bases at V and 4 bases at J, with 21 bases between the two ends. In germline, CDR1 is SGHAT, CDR2 FQDESV (reference sequence). Written as DNA, the CDR3 is TGTGCCAGCAGCCGAGGACTCCCTACGGTTTCTTACGAGCAGTACTTC. Translating it yields CASSRGLPTVSYEQYF.

The chain combines TRBV28 with TRBJ2-7; D perhaps matches TRBD2 (5 bases). V lost 5 bases to trimming and J lost 0 bases, with 14 bases between them. Germline CDR1 is MDHEN and CDR2 is SYDVKM. There are 15 residues in the CDR3. The CDR3 loop reads CASSEEATRSYEQYF. CDR3 DNA sequence: TGTGCCAGCAGTGAGGAGGCAACACGCTCCTACGAGCAGTACTTC.

This rearrangement joins TRBV10-3 to TRBJ1-5; D is unresolved. Trimming took 2 bases from V and 5 from J, leaving 13 bases between them. Germline values: CDR1 ENHRY, CDR2 SYGVKD. The CDR3 is made up of 15 amino acids. The CDR3 loop reads CAISEGVRGYQPQHF. CDR3 DNA: TGTGCCATCAGTGAGGGGGTTCGGGGTTATCAGCCCCAGCATTTT.

The chain uses TRBV11-3 and TRBJ2-1, with 9 positions matching TRBD2. The V and J ends lost 1 base and 8 bases, in that order; junction bases with no gene match: 9. The CDR3 is 16 amino acids. The germline CDR1 and CDR2 sequences are SGHNT and YENEEA. The CDR3 is CASSLGLAGQGDEQFF. In DNA, the CDR3 is TGTGCCAGCAGCTTAGGGCTAGCGGGGCAGGGTGATGAGCAGTTCTTC.

The chain couples TRBV10-2 to TRBJ1-2, with D possibly TRBD1 on 5 matching bases. CDR3 size: 13 residues. Germline V gene lookup returns CDR1 WSHSY and CDR2 SAAADI. The V end lost 4 bases, the J end lost 3 bases, and 9 bases lay between the germline ends. The CDR3, as DNA: TGCGCCAGCAGTGGTCTGGGGGACTATGGCTACACCTTC. Protein: CASSGLGDYGYTF.

This rearrangement joins TRBV27 to TRBJ1-3; D unresolved. Germline CDR1 and CDR2: MNHEY and SMNVEV (reference sequence). The CDR3 covers 14 residues. V was clipped by 4 bases and J by 1 base, with 8 bases between them. CDR3 nucleotides: TGTGCCAGCAGTTCATGGCCTTCTGGAAACACCATATATTTT. Protein: CASSSWPSGNTIYF.

The V call is TRBV19, the J call TRBJ1-1, with 9 bases fitting TRBD1. Germline values: CDR1 LNHDA, CDR2 SQIVND (reference sequence). V lost 7 bases to trimming and J lost 3 bases; unmatched junction nucleotides: 6. This CDR3 is 14 amino acids long. The chain's CDR3 is CASTSGQGYTEAFF. The CDR3 DNA follows: TGTGCCAGTACCTCGGGACAGGGATACACTGAAGCTTTCTTT. The full variable domain, with the rest looked up from reference TRBV19 and TRBJ1-1, is DGGITQSPKYLFRKEGQNVTLSCEQNLNHDAMYWYRQDPGQGLRLIYYSQIVNDFQKGDIAEGYSVSREKKESFPLTVTSAQKNPTAFYLCASTSGQGYTEAFFGQGTRLTVV.

CDR3 sequence reads: CASSSPLGTSGSWNTGELFF. In nucleotides, the CDR3 is TGTGCCAGCAGCTCCCCCCTTGGGACTAGCGGGAGTTGGAACACCGGGGAGCTGTTTTTT. The chain joins TRBV5-4 to TRBJ2-2, with 14 bases aligning to TRBD2. Losses at the gene ends were 3 bases for V and 1 base for J; bases not matched to a gene: 11. This CDR3 is 20 amino acids long. The V gene's germline CDR1 is SGHNT and CDR2 YYREEE (reference sequence).

The chain links TRBV6-6 to TRBJ2-4; D remains ambiguous. The CDR3 runs to 13 residues. The germline V gene has CDR1 MNHNY and CDR2 SVGAGI (reference sequence). The V end was cut by 7 bases, the J end by 0 bases, with 7 bases between. The CDR3 protein is CASTARAKNIQYF. CDR3 coding DNA: TGTGCCAGCACGGCAAGAGCCAAAAACATTCAGTACTTC.

In this sample, this clone turned up once. The chain has TRBV6-5 and TRBJ1-1, with D possibly being TRBD1 (5 bases). This CDR3 is 13 amino acids long. Per germline, CDR1 MNHEY and CDR2 SVGAGI. V was clipped by 4 bases and J by 4 bases, with 10 bases between them. In DNA, the CDR3 is TGTGCCAGCAGTTGGGGCCGTGGCACTGAAGCTTTCTTT. Protein product: CASSWGRGTEAFF.

This clone was counted only a few times. The chain recombines TRBV30 with TRBJ1-5; D is ambiguous. The CDR3 extends over 13 amino acids. Per germline, CDR1 GTSNPN and CDR2 SVGIG (reference sequence). The germline V and J ends were trimmed by 2 bases and 7 bases, with 12 bases remaining between them. The CDR3 DNA reads as TGTGCCTGGAGTCCCTCCCATTCACAGCCCCAGCATTTT. Encoded protein: CAWSPSHSQPQHF.

This chain joins TRBV4-2 and TRBJ2-7, with 12 bases lining up with TRBD2. V trimming: 2 bases; J trimming: 5 bases; junction bases outside the gene matches: 7. The germline CDR1 and CDR2 sequences are LGHNA and YNFKEQ. The CDR3 extends over 16 amino acids. The CDR3 bases are TGTGCCAGCAGCCAATCTGGGGCTAGCGGGAGGGACGAGCAGTACTTC. Its protein is CASSQSGASGRDEQYF.